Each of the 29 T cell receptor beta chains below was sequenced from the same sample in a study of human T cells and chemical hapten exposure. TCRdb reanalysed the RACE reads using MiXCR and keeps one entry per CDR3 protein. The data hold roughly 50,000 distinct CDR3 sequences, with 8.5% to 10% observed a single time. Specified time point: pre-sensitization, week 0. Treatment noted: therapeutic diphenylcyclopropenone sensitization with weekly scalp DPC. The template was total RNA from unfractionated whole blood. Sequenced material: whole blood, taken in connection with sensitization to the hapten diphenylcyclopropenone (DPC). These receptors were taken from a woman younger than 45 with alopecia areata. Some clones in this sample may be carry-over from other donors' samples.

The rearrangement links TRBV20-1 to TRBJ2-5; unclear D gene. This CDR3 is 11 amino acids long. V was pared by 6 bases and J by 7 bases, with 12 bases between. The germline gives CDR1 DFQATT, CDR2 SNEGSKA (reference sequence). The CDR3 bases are TGCAGTGCCTGGACCCGGGTGACCCAGTACTTC. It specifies CSAWTRVTQYF.

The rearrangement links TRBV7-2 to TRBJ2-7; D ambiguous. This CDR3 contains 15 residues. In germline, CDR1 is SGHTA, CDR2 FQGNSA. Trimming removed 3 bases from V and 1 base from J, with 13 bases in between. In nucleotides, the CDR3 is TGTGCCAGCAGCTTGGACCGGAGTCGTTCCTACGAGCAGTACTTC. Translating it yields CASSLDRSRSYEQYF. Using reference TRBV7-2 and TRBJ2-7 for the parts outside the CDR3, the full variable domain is GAGVSQSPSNKVTEKGKDVELRCDPISGHTALYWYRQSLGQGLEFLIYFQGNSAPDKSGLPSDRFSAERTGGSVSTLTIQRTQQEDSAVYLCASSLDRSRSYEQYFGPGTRLTVT.

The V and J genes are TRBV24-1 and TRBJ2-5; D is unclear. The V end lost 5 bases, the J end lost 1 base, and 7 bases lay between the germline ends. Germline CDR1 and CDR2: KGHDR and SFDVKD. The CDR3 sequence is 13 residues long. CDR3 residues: CATSGSRQETQYF. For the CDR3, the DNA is TGTGCCACCAGTGGCTCACGCCAAGAGACCCAGTACTTC.

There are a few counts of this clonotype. The CDR3 here is CASSQGTGNYGYTF. The DNA of the CDR3 is TGCGCCAGCAGCCAAGGCACAGGGAACTATGGCTACACCTTC. The V call is TRBV4-3, the J call TRBJ1-2; the D gene is possibly TRBD1 (6 bases). Germline CDR1 and CDR2: LGHNA and YSLEER. V lost 1 base to trimming and J lost 2 bases, with 8 bases between them. This CDR3 has 14 residues.

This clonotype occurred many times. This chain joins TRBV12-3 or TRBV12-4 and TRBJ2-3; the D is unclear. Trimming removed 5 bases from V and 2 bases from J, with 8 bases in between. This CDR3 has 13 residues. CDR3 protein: CASSRQITDTQYF. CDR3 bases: TGTGCCAGCAGTAGGCAGATCACAGATACGCAGTATTTT.

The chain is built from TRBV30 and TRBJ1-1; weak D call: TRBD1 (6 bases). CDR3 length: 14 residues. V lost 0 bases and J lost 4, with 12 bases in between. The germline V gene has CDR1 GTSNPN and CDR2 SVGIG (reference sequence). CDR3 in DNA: TGTGCCTGGAGTGTACGCCGAGGGGGCACTGAAGCTTTCTTT. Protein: CAWSVRRGGTEAFF.

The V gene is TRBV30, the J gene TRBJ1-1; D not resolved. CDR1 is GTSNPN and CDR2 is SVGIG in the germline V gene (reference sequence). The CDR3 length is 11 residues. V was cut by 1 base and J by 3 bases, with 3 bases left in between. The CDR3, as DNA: TGTGCCTGGAGTGGACACACTGAAGCTTTCTTT. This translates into CAWSGHTEAFF.

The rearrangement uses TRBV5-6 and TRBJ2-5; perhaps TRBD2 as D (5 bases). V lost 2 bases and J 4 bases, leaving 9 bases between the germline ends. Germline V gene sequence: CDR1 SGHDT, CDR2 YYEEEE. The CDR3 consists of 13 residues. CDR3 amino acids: CASSFQGGETQYF. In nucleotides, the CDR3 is TGTGCCAGCAGCTTTCAAGGAGGAGAGACCCAGTACTTC.

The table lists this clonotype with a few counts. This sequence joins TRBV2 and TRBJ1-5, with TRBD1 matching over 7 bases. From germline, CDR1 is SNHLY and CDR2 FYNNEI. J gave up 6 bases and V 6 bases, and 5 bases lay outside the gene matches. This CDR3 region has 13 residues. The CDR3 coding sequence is TGTGCCAGCAGAGGACAGGTATCTCAGCCCCAGCATTTT. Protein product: CASRGQVSQPQHF.

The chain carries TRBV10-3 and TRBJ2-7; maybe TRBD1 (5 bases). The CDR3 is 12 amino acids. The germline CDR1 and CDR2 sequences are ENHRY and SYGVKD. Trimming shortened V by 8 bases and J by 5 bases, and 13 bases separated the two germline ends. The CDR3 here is CAIGRADHEQYF. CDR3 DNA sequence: TGTGCCATCGGCAGGGCGGACCACGAGCAGTACTTC.

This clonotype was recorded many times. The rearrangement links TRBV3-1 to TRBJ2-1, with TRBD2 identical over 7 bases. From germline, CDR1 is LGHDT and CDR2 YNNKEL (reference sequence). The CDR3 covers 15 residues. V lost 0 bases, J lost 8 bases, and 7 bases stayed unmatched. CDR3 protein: CASSQDKTSAHEQFF. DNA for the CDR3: TGTGCCAGCAGCCAAGATAAAACTAGCGCCCATGAGCAGTTCTTC.

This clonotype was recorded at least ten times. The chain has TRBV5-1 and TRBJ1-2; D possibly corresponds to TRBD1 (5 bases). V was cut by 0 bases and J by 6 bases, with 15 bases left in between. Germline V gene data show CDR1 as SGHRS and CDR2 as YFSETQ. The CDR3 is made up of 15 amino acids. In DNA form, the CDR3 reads TGCGCCAGCAGCTTGGTGGCAGGGACTACAGATGGCTACACCTTC. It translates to CASSLVAGTTDGYTF. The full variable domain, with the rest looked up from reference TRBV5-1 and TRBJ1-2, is KAGVTQTPRYLIKTRGQQVTLSCSPISGHRSVSWYQQTPGQGLQFLFEYFSETQRNKGNFPGRFSGRQFSNSRSEMNVSTLELGDSALYLCASSLVAGTTDGYTFGSGTRLTVV.

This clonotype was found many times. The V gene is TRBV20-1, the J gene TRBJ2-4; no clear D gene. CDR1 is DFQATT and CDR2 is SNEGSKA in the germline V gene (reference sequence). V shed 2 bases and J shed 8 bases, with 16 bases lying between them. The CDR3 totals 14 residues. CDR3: CSARRPVSYDIQYF. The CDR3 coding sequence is TGCAGTGCTAGACGCCCTGTGTCTTATGACATTCAGTACTTC.

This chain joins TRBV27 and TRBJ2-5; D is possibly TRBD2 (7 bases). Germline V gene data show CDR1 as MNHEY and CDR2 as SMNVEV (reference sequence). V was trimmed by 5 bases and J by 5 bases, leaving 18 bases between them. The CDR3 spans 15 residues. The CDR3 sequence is CASSPGWGGLETQYF. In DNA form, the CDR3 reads TGTGCCAGCAGTCCTGGGTGGGGGGGCCTGGAGACCCAGTACTTC.

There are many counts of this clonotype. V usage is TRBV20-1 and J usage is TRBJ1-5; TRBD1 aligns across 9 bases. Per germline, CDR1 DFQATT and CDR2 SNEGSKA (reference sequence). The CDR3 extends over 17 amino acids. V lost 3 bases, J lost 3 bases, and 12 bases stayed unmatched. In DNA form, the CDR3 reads TGCAGTGCTAGCGGTCCGACCGGGACAGGGCACAATCAGCCCCAGCATTTT. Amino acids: CSASGPTGTGHNQPQHF.

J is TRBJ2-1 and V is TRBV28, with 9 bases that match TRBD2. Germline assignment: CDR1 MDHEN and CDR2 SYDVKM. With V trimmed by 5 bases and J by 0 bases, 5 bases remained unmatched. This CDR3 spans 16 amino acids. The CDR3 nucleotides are TGTGCCAGCAGTGAACTTAGCGGGAGCTCCTACAATGAGCAGTTCTTC. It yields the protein CASSELSGSSYNEQFF.

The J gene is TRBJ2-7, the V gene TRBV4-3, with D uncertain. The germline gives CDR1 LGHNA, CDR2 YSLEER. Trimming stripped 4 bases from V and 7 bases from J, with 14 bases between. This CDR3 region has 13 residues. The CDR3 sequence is CASSLNLVEEQYF. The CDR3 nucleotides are TGCGCCAGCAGCCTCAACCTCGTCGAGGAGCAGTACTTC.

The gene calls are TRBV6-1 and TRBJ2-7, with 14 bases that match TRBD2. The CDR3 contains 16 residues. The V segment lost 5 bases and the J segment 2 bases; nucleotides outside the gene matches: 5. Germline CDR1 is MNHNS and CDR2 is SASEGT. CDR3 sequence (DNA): TGTGCCAGCAGTTCATCGACTAGCGGGGGGGCCTACGAGCAGTACTTC. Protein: CASSSSTSGGAYEQYF.

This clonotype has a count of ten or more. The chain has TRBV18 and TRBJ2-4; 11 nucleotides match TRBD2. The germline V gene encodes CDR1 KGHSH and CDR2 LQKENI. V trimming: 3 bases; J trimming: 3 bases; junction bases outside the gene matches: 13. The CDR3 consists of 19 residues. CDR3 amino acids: CASSPDEKRLAGIKNIQYF. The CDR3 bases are TGTGCCAGCTCACCCGACGAAAAGAGACTAGCGGGGATCAAAAACATTCAGTACTTC.

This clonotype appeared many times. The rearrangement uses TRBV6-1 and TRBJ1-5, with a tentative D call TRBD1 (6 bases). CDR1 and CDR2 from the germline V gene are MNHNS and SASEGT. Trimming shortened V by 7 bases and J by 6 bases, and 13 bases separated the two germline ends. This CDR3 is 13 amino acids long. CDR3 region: CASMGGAGQPQHF. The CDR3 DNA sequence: TGTGCCAGCATGGGGGGGGCAGGTCAGCCCCAGCATTTT.

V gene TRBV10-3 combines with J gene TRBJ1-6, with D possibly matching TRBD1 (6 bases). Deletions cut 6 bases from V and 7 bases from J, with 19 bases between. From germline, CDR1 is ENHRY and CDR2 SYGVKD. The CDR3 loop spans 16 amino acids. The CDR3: CAIRSDTGSGNSPLHF. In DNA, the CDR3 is TGTGCCATCAGATCGGACACAGGGAGCGGAAATTCACCCCTCCACTTT.

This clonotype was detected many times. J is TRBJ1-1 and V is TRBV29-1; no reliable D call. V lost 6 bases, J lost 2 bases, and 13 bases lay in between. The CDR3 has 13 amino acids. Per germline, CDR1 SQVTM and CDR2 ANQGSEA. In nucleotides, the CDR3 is TGCAGCGTCGCCCCGGGGTTTAACACTGAAGCTTTCTTT. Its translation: CSVAPGFNTEAFF.

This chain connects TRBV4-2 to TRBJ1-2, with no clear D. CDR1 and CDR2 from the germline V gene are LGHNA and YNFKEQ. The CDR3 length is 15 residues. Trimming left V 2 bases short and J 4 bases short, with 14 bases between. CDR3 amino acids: CASSQLLRSRYGYTF. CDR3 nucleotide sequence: TGTGCCAGCAGCCAACTTCTGCGCTCCCGCTATGGCTACACCTTC.

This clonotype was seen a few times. The DNA for the CDR3 is TGTGCCAGCAGTGCACTAGCGGGGGCCACAGATACGCAGTATTTT. It encodes CASSALAGATDTQYF. The genes are TRBV6-1 and TRBJ2-3; 11 nucleotides match TRBD2. This CDR3 is built from 15 residues. Germline V CDR1 and CDR2: MNHNS, SASEGT. After removal of 4 bases from V and 2 bases from J, the junction contained 2 bases not matched to a gene.

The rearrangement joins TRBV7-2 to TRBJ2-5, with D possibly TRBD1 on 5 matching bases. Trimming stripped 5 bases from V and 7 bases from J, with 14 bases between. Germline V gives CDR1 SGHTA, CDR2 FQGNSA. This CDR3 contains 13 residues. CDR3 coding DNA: TGTGCCAGCAGCCGTGACAGCGTGATGACCCAGTACTTC. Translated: CASSRDSVMTQYF. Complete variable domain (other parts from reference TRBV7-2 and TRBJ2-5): GAGVSQSPSNKVTEKGKDVELRCDPISGHTALYWYRQSLGQGLEFLIYFQGNSAPDKSGLPSDRFSAERTGGSVSTLTIQRTQQEDSAVYLCASSRDSVMTQYFGPGTRLLVL.

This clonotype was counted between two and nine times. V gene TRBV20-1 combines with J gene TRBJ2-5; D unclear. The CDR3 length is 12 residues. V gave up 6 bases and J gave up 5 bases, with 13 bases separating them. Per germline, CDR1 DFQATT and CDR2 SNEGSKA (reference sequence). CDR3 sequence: CSATRLTETQYF. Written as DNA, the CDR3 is TGCAGTGCGACCCGTCTCACGGAGACCCAGTACTTC.

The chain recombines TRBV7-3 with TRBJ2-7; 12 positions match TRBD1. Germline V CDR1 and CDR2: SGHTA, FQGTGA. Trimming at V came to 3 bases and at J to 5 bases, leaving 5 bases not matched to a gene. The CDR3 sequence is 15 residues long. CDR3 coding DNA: TGTGCCAGCAGCTTTACGGGACAGGGGGCCCACGAGCAGTACTTC. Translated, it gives CASSFTGQGAHEQYF.

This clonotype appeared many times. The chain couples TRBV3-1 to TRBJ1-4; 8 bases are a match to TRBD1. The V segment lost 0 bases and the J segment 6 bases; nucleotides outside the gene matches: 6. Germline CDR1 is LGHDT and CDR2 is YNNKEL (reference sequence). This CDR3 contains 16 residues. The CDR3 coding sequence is TGTGCCAGCAGCCAAGAATACAGGGGGGGCGATGAAAAACTGTTTTTT. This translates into CASSQEYRGGDEKLFF.

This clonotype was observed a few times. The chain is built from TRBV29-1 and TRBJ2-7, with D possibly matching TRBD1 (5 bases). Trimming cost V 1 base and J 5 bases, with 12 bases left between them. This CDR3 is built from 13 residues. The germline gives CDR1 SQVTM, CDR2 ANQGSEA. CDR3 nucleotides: TGCAGCGTTGAAGTGTCTAGGGGAAACGAGCAGTACTTC. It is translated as CSVEVSRGNEQYF.